Sequencing of this T cell receptor beta chain was carried out in a study of T cell responses to AZD1222 COVID-19 vaccine. Points on this clone: The antigen remains unidentified.

Here immunoSEQ multiplex PCR was the method, and the copy in TCRdb shows in-frame clones only, minus some. The sample carries under 95,000 clones, around 91% recorded once. Trimming took 3 bases from V and 3 from J, leaving 9 bases between them. CDR3 length: 13 residues. Overall study findings and caveats: Close to half of all spike-specific TCRs reportedly target regions of the variants that are unmutated.

This material consisted of peripheral blood, taken on day 0 of AZD1222 vaccination. The clonotype originates from an adult in good health. The chain has TRBV12-3 or TRBV12-4 and TRBJ2-7; TRBD1 might be the D (6 bases). In nucleotides, the CDR3 is TGTGCCAGCAGTTTTTTACAGGGCTACGAGCAGTACTTC. This codes for CASSFLQGYEQYF.